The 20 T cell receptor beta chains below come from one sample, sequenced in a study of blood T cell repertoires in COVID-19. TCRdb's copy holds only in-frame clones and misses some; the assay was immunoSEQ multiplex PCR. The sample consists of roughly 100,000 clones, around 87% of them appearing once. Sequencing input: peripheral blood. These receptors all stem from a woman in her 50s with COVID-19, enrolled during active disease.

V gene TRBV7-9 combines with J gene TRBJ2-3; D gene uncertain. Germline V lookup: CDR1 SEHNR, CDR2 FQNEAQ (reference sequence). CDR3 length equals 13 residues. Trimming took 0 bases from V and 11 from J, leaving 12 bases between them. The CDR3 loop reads CASSLADLKLQYF. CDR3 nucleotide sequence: TGTGCCAGCAGCTTAGCTGACTTGAAACTGCAGTATTTT. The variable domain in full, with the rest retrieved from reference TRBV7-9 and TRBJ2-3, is DTGVSQNPRHKITKRGQNVTFRCDPISEHNRLYWYRQTLGQGPEFLTYFQNEAQLEKSRLLSDRFSAERPKGSFSTLEIQRTEQGDSAMYLCASSLADLKLQYFGPGTRLTVL.

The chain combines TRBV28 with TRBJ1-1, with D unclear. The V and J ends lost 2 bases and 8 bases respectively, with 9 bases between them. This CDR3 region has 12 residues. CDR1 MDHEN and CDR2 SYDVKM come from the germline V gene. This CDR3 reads CASSLGQREAFF. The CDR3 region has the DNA TGTGCCAGCAGTTTAGGCCAGCGGGAAGCTTTCTTT.

CDR3 nucleotides: TGTGCCAGCAGCCCTCGCCCGGGGGTGGACACCATATATTTT. Translated, it gives CASSPRPGVDTIYF. The chain employs TRBV11-3 and TRBJ1-3; D possibly corresponds to TRBD1 (5 bases). V lost 5 bases and J lost 8, with 16 bases in between. There are 14 residues in the CDR3. The germline V gene has CDR1 SGHNT and CDR2 YENEEA.

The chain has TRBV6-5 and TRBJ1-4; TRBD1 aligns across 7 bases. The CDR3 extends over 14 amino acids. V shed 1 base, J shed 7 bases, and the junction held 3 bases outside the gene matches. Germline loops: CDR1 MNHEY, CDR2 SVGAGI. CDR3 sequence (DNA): TGTGCCAGCAGTTACTTTCAGGGGGGTGAAAAACTGTTTTTT. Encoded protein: CASSYFQGGEKLFF.

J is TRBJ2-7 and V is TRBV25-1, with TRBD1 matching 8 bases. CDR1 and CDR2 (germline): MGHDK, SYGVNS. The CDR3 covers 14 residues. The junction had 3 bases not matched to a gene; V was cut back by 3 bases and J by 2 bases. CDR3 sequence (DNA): TGTGCCAGCAGTGATCAGGGGGCCCCCTACGAGCAGTACTTC. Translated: CASSDQGAPYEQYF.

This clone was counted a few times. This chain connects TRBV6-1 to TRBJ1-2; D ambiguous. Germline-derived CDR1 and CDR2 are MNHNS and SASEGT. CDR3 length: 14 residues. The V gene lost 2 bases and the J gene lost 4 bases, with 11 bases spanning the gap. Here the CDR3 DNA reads TGTGCCAGCAGTGAATTCTCACCTACCTATGGCTACACCTTC. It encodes CASSEFSPTYGYTF.

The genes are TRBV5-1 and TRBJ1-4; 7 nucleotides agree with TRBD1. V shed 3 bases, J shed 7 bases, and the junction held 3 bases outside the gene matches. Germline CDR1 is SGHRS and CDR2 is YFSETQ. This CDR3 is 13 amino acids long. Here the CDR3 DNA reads TGCGCCAGCAGCTCGGGACAGACTGAAAAACTGTTTTTT. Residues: CASSSGQTEKLFF.

CDR3 residues: CASSQDRSVTGELFF. The CDR3 coding sequence is TGTGCCAGCTCCCAGGACAGGAGTGTCACCGGGGAGCTGTTTTTT. This sequence joins TRBV5-4 and TRBJ2-2; TRBD1 matches 7 bases. The length of the CDR3 is 15 residues. Per the germline V gene, CDR1 is SGHNT and CDR2 is YYREEE (reference sequence). J gave up 4 bases and V 7 bases, and 10 bases lay outside the gene matches.

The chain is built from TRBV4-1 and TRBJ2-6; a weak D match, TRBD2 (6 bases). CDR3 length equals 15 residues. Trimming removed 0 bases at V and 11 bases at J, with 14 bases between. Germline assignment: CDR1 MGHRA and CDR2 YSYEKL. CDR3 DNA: TGCGCCAGCAGCCAAGATCCGGCGGGGAAGTACGTCCTGACTTTC. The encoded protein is CASSQDPAGKYVLTF.

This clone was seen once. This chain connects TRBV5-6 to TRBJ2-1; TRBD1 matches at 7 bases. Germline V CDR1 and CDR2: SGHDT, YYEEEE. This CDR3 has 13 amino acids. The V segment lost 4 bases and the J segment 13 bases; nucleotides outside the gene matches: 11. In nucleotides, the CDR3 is TGTGCCAGCAGCGGCGACAGGGTGTCGTCTCAGTTCTTC. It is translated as CASSGDRVSSQFF.

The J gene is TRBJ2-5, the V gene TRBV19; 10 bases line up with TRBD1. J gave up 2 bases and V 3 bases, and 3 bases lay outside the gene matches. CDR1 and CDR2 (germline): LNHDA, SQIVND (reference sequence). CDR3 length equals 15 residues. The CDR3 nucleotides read TGTGCCAGTAGTATTGGGGGACAGGGGCAAGAGACCCAGTACTTC. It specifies CASSIGGQGQETQYF.

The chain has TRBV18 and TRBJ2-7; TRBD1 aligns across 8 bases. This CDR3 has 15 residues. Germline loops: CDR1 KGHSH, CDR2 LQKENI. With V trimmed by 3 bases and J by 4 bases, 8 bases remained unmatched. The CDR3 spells CASSPSRTGRYEQYF. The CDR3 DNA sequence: TGTGCCAGCTCACCGAGCAGGACAGGGCGGTACGAGCAGTACTTC.

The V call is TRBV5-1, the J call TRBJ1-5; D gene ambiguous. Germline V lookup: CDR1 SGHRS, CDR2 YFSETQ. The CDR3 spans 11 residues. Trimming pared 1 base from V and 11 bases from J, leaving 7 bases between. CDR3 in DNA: TGCGCCAGCAGCTTGCCTCGGGCCCAGCATTTT. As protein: CASSLPRAQHF.

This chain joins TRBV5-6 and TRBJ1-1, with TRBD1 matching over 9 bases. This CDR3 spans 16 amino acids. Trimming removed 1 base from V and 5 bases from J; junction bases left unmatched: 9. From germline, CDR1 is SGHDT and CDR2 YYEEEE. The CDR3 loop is CASSLIPWDRETEAFF. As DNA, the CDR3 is TGTGCCAGCAGCTTGATCCCTTGGGACAGGGAAACTGAAGCTTTCTTT. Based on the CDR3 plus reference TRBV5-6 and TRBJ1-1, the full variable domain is DAGVTQSPTHLIKTRGQQVTLRCSPKSGHDTVSWYQQALGQGPQFIFQYYEEEERQRGNFPDRFSGHQFPNYSSELNVNALLLGDSALYLCASSLIPWDRETEAFFGQGTRLTVV.

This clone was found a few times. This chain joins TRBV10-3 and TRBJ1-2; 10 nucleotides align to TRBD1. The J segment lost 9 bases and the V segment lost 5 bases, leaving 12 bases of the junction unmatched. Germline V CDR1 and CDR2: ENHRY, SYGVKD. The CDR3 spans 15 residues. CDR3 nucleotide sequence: TGTGCCATCAGTCAGGAGGGGGACAGGGGTGCACGCTACACCTTC. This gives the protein CAISQEGDRGARYTF.

The DNA of the CDR3 is TGCGCCAGCAGCCTAGCGGGGAGCACAGATACGCAGTATTTT. It specifies CASSLAGSTDTQYF. This chain uses TRBV4-1 with TRBJ2-3, with 8 bases identical to TRBD2. The germline gives CDR1 MGHRA, CDR2 YSYEKL. This CDR3 is built from 14 residues. The junction had 0 bases not matched to a gene; V was cut back by 4 bases and J by 0 bases.

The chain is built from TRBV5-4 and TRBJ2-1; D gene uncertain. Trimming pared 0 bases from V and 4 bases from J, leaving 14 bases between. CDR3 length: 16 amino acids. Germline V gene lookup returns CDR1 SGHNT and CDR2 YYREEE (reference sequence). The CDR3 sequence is CASSLVLGGPYNEQFF. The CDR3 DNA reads TGTGCCAGCAGCTTGGTACTCGGTGGGCCTTACAATGAGCAGTTCTTC.

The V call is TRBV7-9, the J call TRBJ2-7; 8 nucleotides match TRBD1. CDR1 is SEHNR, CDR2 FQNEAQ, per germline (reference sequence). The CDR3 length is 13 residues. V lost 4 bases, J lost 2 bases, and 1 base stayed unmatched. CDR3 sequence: CASSSGGAYEQYF. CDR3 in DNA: TGTGCCAGCAGCTCAGGGGGCGCCTACGAGCAGTACTTC.

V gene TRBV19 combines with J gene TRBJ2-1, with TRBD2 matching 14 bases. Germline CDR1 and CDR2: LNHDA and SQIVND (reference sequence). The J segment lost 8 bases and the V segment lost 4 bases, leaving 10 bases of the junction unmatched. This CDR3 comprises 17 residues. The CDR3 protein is CASSTSQTSGGADEQFF. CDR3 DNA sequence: TGTGCCAGTAGTACGTCCCAGACTAGCGGGGGGGCCGATGAGCAGTTCTTC.

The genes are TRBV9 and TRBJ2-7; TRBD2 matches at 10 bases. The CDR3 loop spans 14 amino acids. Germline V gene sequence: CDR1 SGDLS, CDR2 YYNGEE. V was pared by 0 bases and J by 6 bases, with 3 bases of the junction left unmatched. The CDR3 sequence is CASSVVLAGGEQYF. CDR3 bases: TGTGCCAGCAGCGTAGTTTTAGCGGGGGGCGAGCAGTACTTC.